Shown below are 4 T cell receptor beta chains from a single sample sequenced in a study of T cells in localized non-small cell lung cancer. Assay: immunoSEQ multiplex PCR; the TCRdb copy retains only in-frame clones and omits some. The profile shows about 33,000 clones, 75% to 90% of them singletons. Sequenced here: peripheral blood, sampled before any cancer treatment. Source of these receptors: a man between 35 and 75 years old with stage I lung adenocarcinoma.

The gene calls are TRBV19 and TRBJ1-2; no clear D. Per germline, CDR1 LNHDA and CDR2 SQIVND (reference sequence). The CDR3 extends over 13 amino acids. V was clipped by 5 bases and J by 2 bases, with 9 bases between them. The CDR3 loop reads CASSPDGNYGYTF. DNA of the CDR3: TGTGCCAGTAGTCCGGACGGGAACTATGGCTACACCTTC. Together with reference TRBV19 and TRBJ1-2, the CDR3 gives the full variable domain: DGGITQSPKYLFRKEGQNVTLSCEQNLNHDAMYWYRQDPGQGLRLIYYSQIVNDFQKGDIAEGYSVSREKKESFPLTVTSAQKNPTAFYLCASSPDGNYGYTFGSGTRLTVV.

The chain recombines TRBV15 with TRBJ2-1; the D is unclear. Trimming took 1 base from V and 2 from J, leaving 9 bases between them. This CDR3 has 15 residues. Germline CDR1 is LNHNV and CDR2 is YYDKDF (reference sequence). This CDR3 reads CATSRVGQPYNEQFF. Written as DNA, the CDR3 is TGTGCCACCAGCAGAGTAGGCCAGCCCTACAATGAGCAGTTCTTC.

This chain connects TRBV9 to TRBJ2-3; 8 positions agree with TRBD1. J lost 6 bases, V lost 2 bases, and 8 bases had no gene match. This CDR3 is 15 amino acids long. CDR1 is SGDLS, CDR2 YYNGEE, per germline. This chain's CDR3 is CASSVQGQASDTQYF. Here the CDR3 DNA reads TGTGCCAGCAGCGTTCAGGGACAGGCTTCGGATACGCAGTATTTT.

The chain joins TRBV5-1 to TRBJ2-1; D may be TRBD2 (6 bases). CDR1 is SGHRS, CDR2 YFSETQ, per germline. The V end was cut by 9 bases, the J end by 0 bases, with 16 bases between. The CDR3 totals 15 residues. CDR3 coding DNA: TGCGCCACCAGGACTAACCCGGTCTCCTACAATGAGCAGTTCTTC. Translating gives CATRTNPVSYNEQFF.